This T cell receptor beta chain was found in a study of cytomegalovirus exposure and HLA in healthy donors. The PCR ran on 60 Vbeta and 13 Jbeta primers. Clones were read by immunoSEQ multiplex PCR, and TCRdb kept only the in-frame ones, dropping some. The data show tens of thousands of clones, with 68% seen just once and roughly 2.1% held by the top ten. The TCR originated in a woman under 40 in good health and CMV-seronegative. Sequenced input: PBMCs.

In nucleotides, the CDR3 is TGTGCCAGCAGATGCCCATCCCGGGGAGATGGCTACACCTTC. Encoded protein: CASRCPSRGDGYTF. V gene TRBV6-4 combines with J gene TRBJ1-2; D is unclear. CDR1 MRHNA and CDR2 SNTAGT come from the germline V gene. The CDR3 is made up of 14 amino acids. Trimming removed 6 bases at V and 6 bases at J, with 17 bases between.